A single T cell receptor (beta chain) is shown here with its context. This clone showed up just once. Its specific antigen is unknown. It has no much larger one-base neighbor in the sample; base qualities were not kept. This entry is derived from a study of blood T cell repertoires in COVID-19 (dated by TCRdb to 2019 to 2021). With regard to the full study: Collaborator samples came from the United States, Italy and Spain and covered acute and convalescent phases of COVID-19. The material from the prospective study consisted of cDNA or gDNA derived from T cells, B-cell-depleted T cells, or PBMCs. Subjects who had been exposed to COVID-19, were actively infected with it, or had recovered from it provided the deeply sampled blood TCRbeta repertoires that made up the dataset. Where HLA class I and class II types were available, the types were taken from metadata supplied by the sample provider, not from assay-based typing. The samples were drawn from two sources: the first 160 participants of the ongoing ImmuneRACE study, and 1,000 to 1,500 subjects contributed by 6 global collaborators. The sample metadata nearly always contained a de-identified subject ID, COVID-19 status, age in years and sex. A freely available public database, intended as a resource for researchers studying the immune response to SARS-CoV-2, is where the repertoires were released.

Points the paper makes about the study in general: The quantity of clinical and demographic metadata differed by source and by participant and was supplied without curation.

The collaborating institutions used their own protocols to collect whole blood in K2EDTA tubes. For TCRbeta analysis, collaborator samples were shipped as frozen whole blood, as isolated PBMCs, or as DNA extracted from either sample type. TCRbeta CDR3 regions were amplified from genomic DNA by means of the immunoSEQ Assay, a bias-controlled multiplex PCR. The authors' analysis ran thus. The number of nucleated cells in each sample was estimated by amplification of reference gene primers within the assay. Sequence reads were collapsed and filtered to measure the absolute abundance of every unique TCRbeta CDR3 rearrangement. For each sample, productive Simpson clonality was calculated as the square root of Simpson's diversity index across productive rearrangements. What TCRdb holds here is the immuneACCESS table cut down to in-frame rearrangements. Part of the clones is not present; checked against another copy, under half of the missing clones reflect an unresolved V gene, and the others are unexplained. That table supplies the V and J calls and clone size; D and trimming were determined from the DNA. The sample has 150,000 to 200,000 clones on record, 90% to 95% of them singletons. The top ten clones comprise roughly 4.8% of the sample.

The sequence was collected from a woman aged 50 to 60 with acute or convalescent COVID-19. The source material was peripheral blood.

CDR3 region: CASSFGTGTYEQYF. The nucleotide sequence is TGCGCCAGCAGCTTTGGGACAGGAACGTACGAGCAGTACTTC. The rearrangement combines TRBV5-1 with TRBJ2-7; 8 bases in between match TRBD1. The CDR3 holds 14 amino acids from the cysteine to the phenylalanine. Just CDR3 DNA is preserved here, 42 bases in frame from base 1. For CDR1 and CDR2, the germline V gene lists SGHRS and YFSETQ. From V the trimming removes 2 bases and from J it removes 4 bases, while the gene matches leave 5 bases of the junction unaccounted for.